The 8 T cell receptor beta chains presented below share a single source sample, sequenced in a study of blood T cell repertoires in COVID-19 (dated by TCRdb to the early 2020s). The library was obtained by the immunoSEQ multiplex PCR assay. TCRdb's version of the immuneACCESS table is confined to in-frame rearrangements and falls short of the full clone set. An unresolved V gene accounts for under half of the shortfall where checked; the remainder is of unknown origin. For this sample the table gives roughly 220,000 clones, of which under 90% were detected only once. Over 4.5% of the sample rests with the top ten. Sequences were obtained from peripheral blood. These receptor sequences come from an elderly man with acute or convalescent COVID-19.

V gene TRBV5-4 combines with J gene TRBJ2-4, with no clear D. The CDR3 contains 13 residues. Trimming took off 5 bases at V and 7 bases at J, with 13 bases between the two ends. The germline V gene has CDR1 SGHNT and CDR2 YYREEE (reference sequence). The CDR3 region is CASSPGQINIQYF. The CDR3 DNA is TGTGCCAGCAGTCCTGGGCAGATTAACATTCAGTACTTC. The full variable domain, with the rest looked up from reference TRBV5-4 and TRBJ2-4, is ETGVTQSPTHLIKTRGQQVTLRCSSQSGHNTVSWYQQALGQGPQFIFQYYREEENGRGNFPPRFSGLQFPNYSSELNVNALELDDSALYLCASSPGQINIQYFGAGTRLSVL.

The chain joins TRBV7-9 to TRBJ2-3; 9 nucleotides match TRBD2. V was clipped by 1 base and J by 0 bases; unmatched bases: 5. This CDR3 has 17 residues. Germline CDR1 and CDR2: SEHNR and FQNEAQ (reference sequence). The CDR3 nucleotides read TGTGCCAGCAGCTTAGTACTAGCGGGTCGAAGCACAGATACGCAGTATTTT. Residues: CASSLVLAGRSTDTQYF.

The gene calls are TRBV7-2 and TRBJ2-1; 9 bases line up with TRBD2. CDR1 and CDR2 from the germline V gene are SGHTA and FQGNSA. V shed 5 bases and J 5 bases; nucleotides not matched to a gene: 7. The CDR3 is made up of 15 amino acids. The CDR3 DNA is TGTGCCAGCAGCGCCATAGCGGGAGCTAACAATGAGCAGTTCTTC. Its protein is CASSAIAGANNEQFF.

This chain links TRBV7-2 with TRBJ2-7; D unclear. CDR1 is SGHTA and CDR2 is FQGNSA in the germline V gene. Deletions cut 1 base from V and 0 bases from J, with 4 bases between. The CDR3 totals 13 residues. The CDR3 DNA sequence: TGTGCCAGCAGCTTAGGAGACTCCTACGAGCAGTACGTC. It is translated as CASSLGDSYEQYV.

The CDR3 is CASNPGGSNYGYTF. CDR3 in DNA: TGTGCCAGCAACCCCGGCGGTTCTAACTATGGCTACACCTTC. The V call is TRBV6-5, the J call TRBJ1-2; no firm D call. V was cut by 7 bases and J by 0 bases, with 12 bases left in between. The CDR3 consists of 14 residues. Germline CDR1 MNHEY, CDR2 SVGAGI.

This chain connects TRBV28 to TRBJ2-5, with D perhaps TRBD1 (6 bases). Germline assignment: CDR1 MDHEN and CDR2 SYDVKM. There are 15 residues in the CDR3. With 8 bases removed from V and 7 bases from J, the gap between germline ends came to 23 bases. The CDR3 DNA reads TGTGCCAGCGTGACGACAGGTCCACTGAGTGGGACCCAGTACTTC. It codes for CASVTTGPLSGTQYF. Filled out from reference TRBV28 and TRBJ2-5, the complete variable domain reads DVKVTQSSRYLVKRTGEKVFLECVQDMDHENMFWYRQDPGLGLRLIYFSYDVKMKEKGDIPEGYSVSREKKERFSLILESASTNQTSMYLCASVTTGPLSGTQYFGPGTRLLVL.

This clone has a single count. The chain couples TRBV2 to TRBJ2-7; 9 nucleotides agree with TRBD1. Per the germline V gene, CDR1 is SNHLY and CDR2 is FYNNEI. With 7 bases clipped from V and 4 bases from J, the junction kept 8 bases outside the gene matches. CDR3 length: 14 residues. The CDR3 DNA reads as TGTGCCAGCAACTTGGGACAGGGCCTTTACGAGCAGTACTTC. It specifies CASNLGQGLYEQYF.

The V and J genes are TRBV7-8 and TRBJ2-2; maybe TRBD2 (5 bases). CDR3 size: 15 residues. Trimming removed 4 bases from V and 5 bases from J, with 14 bases in between. From germline, CDR1 is SGHVS and CDR2 FQNEAQ. In nucleotides, the CDR3 is TGTGCCAGCAGCTCCACCCGGGGAGTTACCGGGGAGCTGTTTTTT. Translated, it gives CASSSTRGVTGELFF.